The present entry profiles one T cell receptor beta chain with its context. The antigen is undetermined. The CDR3 length is 11 residues. The germline CDR1 and CDR2 sequences are SGHAT and FQNNGV. Trimming cost V 2 bases and J 6 bases, with 5 bases left between them. This sample is drawn from a study of shared clonotypes between healthy human individuals. For the study at large: CD4 naive cells filled three plates per donor, CD4 memory three, CD8 naive two and CD8 memory one.

Findings of the study overall: Against clonotypes common to all four donors, non-shared ones had lower generation probabilities. Even with large depth, rarefaction showed that sorted-subset sequencing was incomplete.

The assay was immunoSEQ multiplex PCR, and TCRdb's table has in-frame clones only and misses some. The sample yields 2 million to 2.5 million clones, approximately 94% seen once. Input material: naive CD4+ T cells from PBMCs. Subset noted: CD45RA+ positively selected. This clonotype was sampled from a young man in good health. Some clones in this sample may be carry-over from other donors' samples. The chain employs TRBV11-2 and TRBJ2-7; D not certain. CDR3 nucleotide sequence: TGTGCCAGCAGCTTATTCCTCGAGCAGTACTTC. This sequence encodes CASSLFLEQYF.